This entry lists 25 T cell receptor beta chains sequenced from one sample in a study of Ad26.COV2.S vaccination and SARS-CoV-2 variants. As for treatment: around 19 received Ad26.COV2.S at low or high dose, single or two shots; about 5 received placebo; per-sample allocation not given. Specimen acquisition occurred on day 63 following the initial vaccine or placebo injection. The data were produced by immunoSEQ multiplex PCR, yet TCRdb's version contains in-frame clones alone and is incomplete. The data hold about 480,000 clones, with approximately 90% observed a single time. The sample in question was peripheral blood, obtained in a trial of Ad26.COV2.S vaccine versus placebo. The receptors shown here come from a person between 18 and 65 years old who received the Ad26.COV2.S COVID-19 vaccine or a placebo.

The chain has TRBV5-1 and TRBJ2-3; weak D call: TRBD1 (6 bases). The germline gives CDR1 SGHRS, CDR2 YFSETQ. V was clipped by 0 bases and J by 6 bases, with 14 bases between them. This CDR3 is built from 15 residues. The CDR3 DNA sequence: TGCGCCAGCAGCTTGGCCGTGCAGAGGGGGGATACGCAGTATTTT. It codes for CASSLAVQRGDTQYF.

V usage is TRBV18 and J usage is TRBJ1-5, with D possibly matching TRBD1 (5 bases). V gave up 1 base and J gave up 8 bases, with 9 bases separating them. Germline V gene sequence: CDR1 KGHSH, CDR2 LQKENI. This CDR3 has 13 residues. The CDR3 reads CASSPLQAEPQHF. The CDR3 nucleotides are TGTGCCAGCTCACCACTACAGGCCGAGCCCCAGCATTTT.

The rearrangement uses TRBV14 and TRBJ1-1; D is undetermined. Trimming removed 3 bases from V and 3 bases from J, with 11 bases in between. This CDR3 comprises 14 residues. The germline gives CDR1 SGHDN, CDR2 FVKESK. CDR3 residues: CASSQVIGYTEAFF. CDR3 DNA: TGTGCCAGCAGCCAGGTAATCGGTTACACTGAAGCTTTCTTT.

This clone has just one count. This sequence joins TRBV7-8 and TRBJ1-5, with a tentative D call TRBD1 (5 bases). This CDR3 spans 15 amino acids. Germline values: CDR1 SGHVS, CDR2 FQNEAQ. Trimming left V 1 base short and J 8 bases short, with 15 bases between. The CDR3 is CASSLGAGPAEPQHF. The DNA of the CDR3 is TGTGCCAGCAGCTTAGGGGCGGGACCCGCGGAGCCCCAGCATTTT.

The V and J genes are TRBV5-5 and TRBJ2-7; no definite D call. CDR3 length: 19 residues. The V end was cut by 2 bases, the J end by 0 bases, with 24 bases between. CDR1 is SGHKS, CDR2 YYEKEE, per germline (reference sequence). The CDR3 nucleotides are TGTGCCAGCAGCTTCGTAGCTGGTGGTGGGCGGCGAAGCTCCTACGAGCAGTACTTC. This gives the protein CASSFVAGGGRRSSYEQYF.

As for this clone: Within the sample, other DNA sequences also encode this same CDR3. The chain joins TRBV11-3 to TRBJ2-5, with 9 bases identical to TRBD1. Germline V gives CDR1 SGHNT, CDR2 YENEEA. J was trimmed by 5 bases and V by 4 bases; bases with no gene match: 2. The CDR3 runs 13 residues. CDR3 in DNA: TGTGCCAGCAGCTCAGGGACAGGGGAGACCCAGTACTTC. Its translation: CASSSGTGETQYF.

V is TRBV28 and J is TRBJ1-2, with 7 bases matching TRBD1. This CDR3 region has 12 residues. Unmatched junction bases numbered 5, after V lost 6 bases and J lost 7 bases. Germline CDR1 reads MDHEN; CDR2 reads SYDVKM. The CDR3 loop is CASSTGVFGYTF. The CDR3 nucleotides read TGTGCCAGCAGCACAGGGGTCTTTGGCTACACCTTC.

The chain joins TRBV4-1 to TRBJ2-7; tentatively, D is TRBD1 (5 bases). Trimming took 1 base from V and 6 from J, leaving 22 bases between them. Germline V lookup: CDR1 MGHRA, CDR2 YSYEKL. This CDR3 comprises 17 residues. The CDR3 sequence is CASSQGPAGNAPREQYF. CDR3 bases: TGCGCCAGCAGCCAAGGACCGGCAGGGAACGCCCCCCGCGAGCAGTACTTC.

The rearrangement uses TRBV28 and TRBJ1-5; unclear D gene. Trimming stripped 5 bases from V and 2 bases from J, with 28 bases between. The CDR3 covers 20 residues. Germline CDR1 reads MDHEN; CDR2 reads SYDVKM. The CDR3 reads CASSKLRYRERKFGNQPQHF. In DNA form, the CDR3 reads TGTGCCAGCAGTAAACTAAGGTATAGGGAGAGGAAATTCGGCAATCAGCCCCAGCATTTT.

This chain joins TRBV29-1 and TRBJ2-5; TRBD2 agrees at 7 bases. Germline V gene sequence: CDR1 SQVTM, CDR2 ANQGSEA. There are 11 residues in the CDR3. CDR3 protein: CTGRERETQYF. As DNA, the CDR3 is TGCACCGGGCGGGAGAGGGAGACCCAGTACTTC.

The chain joins TRBV29-1 to TRBJ1-1; 9 bases agree with TRBD1. With V trimmed by 7 bases and J by 4 bases, 4 bases remained unmatched. CDR1 and CDR2 from the germline V gene are SQVTM and ANQGSEA. This CDR3 spans 12 amino acids. CDR3 sequence reads: CSAMTGGTEAFF. The CDR3 region has the DNA TGCAGCGCGATGACAGGGGGCACTGAAGCTTTCTTT.

The gene calls are TRBV9 and TRBJ2-7; 9 bases are shared with TRBD2. The CDR3 has 17 residues. Germline lookup yields CDR1 SGDLS and CDR2 YYNGEE. Unmatched junction bases numbered 12, after V lost 0 bases and J lost 5 bases. The CDR3, as DNA: TGTGCCAGCAGCGTAGATGGGCTAGCGGGATTGGTTGACGAGCAGTACTTC. Translation gives CASSVDGLAGLVDEQYF.

The V and J genes are TRBV7-8 and TRBJ1-2, with D perhaps TRBD1 (5 bases). The V gene lost 4 bases and the J gene lost 9 bases, with 15 bases spanning the gap. Germline CDR1 SGHVS, CDR2 FQNEAQ. This CDR3 has 13 amino acids. CDR3 amino acids: CASSYDSATRYTF. The CDR3 nucleotides are TGTGCCAGCAGCTATGACAGTGCCACCCGCTACACCTTC.

The chain recombines TRBV7-2 with TRBJ2-7, with 7 bases aligning to TRBD2. V shed 6 bases and J 4 bases; nucleotides not matched to a gene: 9. The CDR3 sequence is 14 residues long. Per the germline V gene, CDR1 is SGHTA and CDR2 is FQGNSA. In nucleotides, the CDR3 is TGTGCCAGCAGTAGAGCGGGGCCGCGGTACGAGCAGTACTTC. This sequence encodes CASSRAGPRYEQYF.

CDR3 in amino acids: CASSLGTSGSATYEQYF. DNA for the CDR3: TGTGCCAGCAGCCTAGGGACTAGCGGGAGTGCGACCTACGAGCAGTACTTC. The chain combines TRBV6-4 with TRBJ2-7; 14 bases map to TRBD2. Losses at the gene ends were 6 bases for V and 2 bases for J; bases not matched to a gene: 9. The germline V gene has CDR1 MRHNA and CDR2 SNTAGT. CDR3 length: 17 amino acids.

The gene calls are TRBV4-2 and TRBJ2-2; D gene unclear. CDR3 length: 16 amino acids. From germline, CDR1 is LGHNA and CDR2 YNFKEQ. Trimming cost V 1 base and J 1 base, with 10 bases left between them. CDR3 in amino acids: CASSQVGLLNTGELFF. The CDR3 bases are TGTGCCAGCAGCCAAGTTGGGTTACTGAACACCGGGGAGCTGTTTTTT.

The chain joins TRBV7-3 to TRBJ2-1; D is perhaps TRBD1 (5 bases). Germline loops: CDR1 SGHTA, CDR2 FQGTGA. V lost 2 bases and J lost 7, with 9 bases in between. This CDR3 has 13 residues. CDR3 sequence (DNA): TGTGCCAGCAGCTTAGGGGCGAGTAATGAGCAGTTCTTC. As protein: CASSLGASNEQFF.

The chain has TRBV5-6 and TRBJ2-2; 8 bases map to TRBD1. The CDR3 spans 15 residues. Germline CDR1 SGHDT, CDR2 YYEEEE. The junction had 4 bases not matched to a gene; V was cut back by 2 bases and J by 4 bases. The CDR3 loop is CASSFGRGRTGELFF. DNA of the CDR3: TGTGCCAGCAGCTTCGGCAGGGGGCGCACCGGGGAGCTGTTTTTT.

This sequence joins TRBV6-2 or TRBV6-3 and TRBJ2-1; no definite D call. The CDR3 length is 12 residues. Germline V CDR1 and CDR2: MNHEY, SVGEGT. V was pared by 4 bases and J by 7 bases, with 8 bases between. In nucleotides, the CDR3 is TGTGCCAGCAGTTCCTTTTGGAATGAGCAGTTCTTC. It codes for CASSSFWNEQFF.

V and J are TRBV4-3 and TRBJ1-4, with a weak D call TRBD1 (6 bases). From germline, CDR1 is LGHNA and CDR2 YSLEER. Trimming took 4 bases from V and 2 from J, leaving 17 bases between them. CDR3 length equals 17 residues. CDR3 sequence: CASSRSRGRRTNEKLFF. The DNA of the CDR3 is TGCGCCAGCAGCCGAAGCCGGGGGCGTCGTACTAATGAAAAACTGTTTTTT.

V gene TRBV9 combines with J gene TRBJ2-1, with 13 bases matching TRBD2. Trimming at V came to 4 bases and at J to 13 bases, leaving 8 bases not matched to a gene. Germline values: CDR1 SGDLS, CDR2 YYNGEE. This CDR3 has 14 residues. The CDR3 loop is CASSFGLAGEGQFF. For the CDR3, the DNA is TGTGCCAGCAGCTTCGGACTAGCGGGAGAGGGACAGTTCTTC.

The rearrangement uses TRBV7-9 and TRBJ2-3; 11 nucleotides line up with TRBD2. The CDR3 loop spans 15 amino acids. The ends lost 6 bases at V and 6 bases at J; junction bases unmatched: 8. Germline values: CDR1 SEHNR, CDR2 FQNEAQ (reference sequence). The CDR3 DNA reads as TGTGCCAGCAGAACATCTAGCGGGAGGTCGGATACGCAGTATTTT. This translates into CASRTSSGRSDTQYF.

The J gene is TRBJ2-7, the V gene TRBV5-1; perhaps TRBD1 as D (7 bases). This CDR3 comprises 15 residues. The germline gives CDR1 SGHRS, CDR2 YFSETQ. The V end lost 3 bases, the J end lost 1 base, and 14 bases lay between the germline ends. The CDR3 region is CASSWGDRPSYEQYF. The CDR3 nucleotides read TGCGCCAGCAGCTGGGGGGACAGACCGTCCTACGAGCAGTACTTC.

V and J are TRBV25-1 and TRBJ1-2, with D unclear. Germline lookup yields CDR1 MGHDK and CDR2 SYGVNS. V lost 1 base and J 8 bases, leaving 8 bases between the germline ends. The CDR3 extends over 12 amino acids. The CDR3: CASSESRRGYTF. CDR3 nucleotides: TGTGCCAGCAGTGAATCTAGGCGAGGCTACACCTTC.

The J gene is TRBJ2-4, the V gene TRBV3-1 (or the pseudogene TRBV3-2); D gene uncertain. The CDR3 sequence is 13 residues long. Germline V gives CDR1 LGHDT, CDR2 YNNKEL (reference sequence). Trimming took off 4 bases at V and 3 bases at J, with 7 bases between the two ends. The CDR3 region is CASSREHKNIQYF. The CDR3 DNA reads TGTGCCAGCAGCCGCGAACACAAAAACATTCAGTACTTC.